This TCR beta chain was identified in a study of blood T cells in healthy people across ages. Regarding the study as a whole: CMV infection status of these donors was not known. It was the long-lived donors that had more naive CD4+ cells and higher diversity than aged donors. Observed TCR beta diversity showed a strong correlation with the percentage of naive T cells as measured by flow cytometry.

Comment on this clonotype: What it binds is unknown. One end of the junction varies from germline; a read error may be responsible.

Combining a sample-barcoded 5' primer with a J-beta primer mix, a second PCR ran for roughly 7 to 12 cycles. Tags on each cDNA molecule came from a template-switch adaptor with 12 random nucleotides. MiXCR, run by TCRdb on the 5' RACE reads, gives a single entry per CDR3 protein. The sample contains about 780,000 distinct CDR3 sequences, about 42% of which appear only once. CDR1 is LGHDT, CDR2 YNNKEL, per germline (reference sequence). The CDR3 sequence is 15 residues long. The sequence was obtained from an elderly man in good health. Sequenced: blood. The chain carries TRBV3-1 and TRBJ2-6, with D perhaps TRBD1 (5 bases). CDR3 sequence: CASSLGRGGANALTF. The CDR3 nucleotides are TGTGCCAGCAGCCTTGGGCGCGGTGGGGCCAACGCCCTGACTTTC.